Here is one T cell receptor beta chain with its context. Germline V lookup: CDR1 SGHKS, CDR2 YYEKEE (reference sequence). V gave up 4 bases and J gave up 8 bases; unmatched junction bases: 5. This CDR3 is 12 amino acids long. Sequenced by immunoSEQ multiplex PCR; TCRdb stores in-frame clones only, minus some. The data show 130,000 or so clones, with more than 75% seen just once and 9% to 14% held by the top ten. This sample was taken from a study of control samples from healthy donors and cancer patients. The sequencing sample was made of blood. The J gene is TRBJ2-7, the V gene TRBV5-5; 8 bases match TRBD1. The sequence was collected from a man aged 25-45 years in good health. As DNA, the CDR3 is TGTGCCAGCAGCCCAGGGACAGGTCAGCAGTACGTC. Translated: CASSPGTGQQYV.